A selection of T cell receptor beta chains follows, all from one sample in a study of cytomegalovirus exposure and HLA in healthy donors. Sequencing was performed with immunoSEQ multiplex PCR; in TCRdb, only in-frame clones are kept and a portion is missing. Here the sample spans around 100,000 clones, approximately 80% being singletons. Sequences were obtained from PBMCs. Receptors originate from a woman between 40 and 55 years old in good health and CMV-seronegative. Both conserved end residues are part of each CDR3. D genes are given only for firm matches. The size field is filled for only some rows; it gives once, few, many or a size class.

J	size	V	D	length	CDR3	DNA
TRBJ1-5	.	TRBV27	.	14	CASSGQYSNQPQHF	TGTGCCAGCAGCGGACAGTATAGCAATCAGCCCCAGCATTTT
TRBJ2-5	.	TRBV6-5	.	16	CASSYSPLRVSGTQYF	TGTGCCAGCAGTTACTCCCCCCTGCGCGTTTCAGGGACCCAGTACTTC
TRBJ1-1	once	TRBV11-2	.	14	CASSLSLKGGEAFF	TGTGCCAGCAGCTTATCCTTAAAGGGAGGTGAAGCTTTCTTT
TRBJ1-3	.	TRBV25-1	.	15	CASSEAGVSGNTIYF	TGTGCCAGCAGTGAAGCGGGGGTTTCTGGAAACACCATATATTTT
TRBJ1-1	.	TRBV6-1	.	13	CASSEWGGTEAFF	TGTGCCAGCAGTGAATGGGGGGGTACTGAAGCTTTCTTT
TRBJ2-3	.	TRBV9	TRBD1	16	CASSVVDRDNTDTQYF	TGTGCCAGCAGCGTAGTGGACAGGGACAACACAGATACGCAGTATTTT
TRBJ1-2	.	TRBV5-1	.	17	CASSLGMGRGSGYGYTF	TGCGCCAGCAGCTTGGGTATGGGCAGGGGTTCGGGCTATGGCTACACCTTC
TRBJ1-2	.	TRBV14	.	14	CASSQVRHPYGYTF	TGTGCCAGCAGCCAAGTACGACATCCCTATGGCTACACCTTC
TRBJ2-3	.	TRBV28	TRBD1	15	CASSPDRVGPDTQYF	TGTGCCAGCAGCCCTGACAGGGTAGGACCAGATACGCAGTATTTT
TRBJ2-7	once	TRBV5-1	TRBD2	17	CASSPGLAGVGSYEQYF	TGCGCCAGCAGCCCGGGACTAGCGGGAGTAGGGTCCTACGAGCAGTACTTC
TRBJ1-2	.	TRBV28	.	15	CASSPRGIESYGYTF	TGTGCCAGCAGTCCCCGGGGGATCGAAAGCTATGGCTACACCTTC
TRBJ2-1	.	TRBV5-6	TRBD2	15	CASSFGLAGGNEQFF	TGTGCCAGCAGCTTTGGACTAGCGGGAGGGAATGAGCAGTTCTTC
TRBJ1-5	few	TRBV28	.	13	CASSPQSNQPQHF	TGTGCCAGCAGTCCACAGAGTAATCAGCCCCAGCATTTT
TRBJ2-1	.	TRBV18	.	15	CASSPNSRSYNEQFF	TGTGCCAGCTCACCAAATAGTCGCTCCTACAATGAGCAGTTCTTC
TRBJ2-7	few	TRBV14	TRBD2	14	CASSPGLAGGPQYF	TGTGCCAGCAGCCCGGGACTAGCGGGAGGACCGCAGTACTTC
TRBJ1-5	few	TRBV19	.	15	CASSKGGQSNQPQHF	TGTGCCAGTAGTAAAGGGGGACAAAGCAATCAGCCCCAGCATTTT
TRBJ2-5	.	TRBV7-6	TRBD1	13	CASSLAGGQTQYF	TGTGCCAGCAGCTTGGCAGGGGGACAGACCCAGTACTTC
TRBJ2-3	.	TRBV29-1	.	15	CSVELGDGFLDTQYF	TGCAGCGTTGAGTTAGGGGATGGTTTTTTAGATACGCAGTATTTT
TRBJ2-3	.	TRBV7-6	.	15	CASSLVRGSTNTQYF	TGTGCCAGCAGCTTAGTCCGGGGGAGTACGAATACGCAGTATTTT
TRBJ1-1	.	TRBV9	.	10	CASGEAEAFF	TGTGCCAGTGGGGAGGCTGAAGCTTTCTTT
TRBJ2-7	once	TRBV7-9	.	12	CASSPGPYEQYF	TGTGCCAGCAGCCCAGGTCCCTACGAGCAGTACTTC
TRBJ2-2	.	TRBV10-3	TRBD2	16	CAISPQTSGRAGELFF	TGTGCCATCAGTCCCCAGACTAGCGGGAGGGCCGGGGAGCTGTTTTTT
TRBJ1-1	once	TRBV19	.	13	CASMGPSTVRAFF	TGTGCCAGTATGGGTCCATCGACAGTCAGGGCTTTCTTT
TRBJ1-1	.	TRBV28	.	16	CASSSAPGGGNTEAFF	TGTGCCAGCAGTTCGGCCCCGGGTGGTGGCAACACTGAAGCTTTCTTT
TRBJ2-2	.	TRBV18	.	15	CASSPTLGAPGELFF	TGTGCCAGCTCACCAACCCTGGGGGCACCCGGGGAGCTGTTTTTT
TRBJ1-1	.	TRBV28	TRBD1	12	CASWDRVKGAFF	TGTGCCAGCTGGGACAGGGTGAAGGGCGCTTTCTTT
TRBJ1-5	.	TRBV18	TRBD1	14	CASSPGQLNQPQHF	TGTGCCAGCTCGCCGGGACAGCTCAATCAGCCCCAGCATTTT
TRBJ2-3	.	TRBV5-1	.	12	CASSLQGTLQYF	TGCGCCAGCAGCCTACAGGGGACTTTGCAGTATTTT
TRBJ2-7	.	TRBV29-1	.	11	CSVTGSMEQYF	TGCAGCGTTACCGGGAGTATGGAGCAGTACTTC
TRBJ2-5	.	TRBV28	TRBD1	15	CASSYLTGVQETQYF	TGTGCCAGCAGTTACCTCACAGGGGTTCAAGAGACCCAGTACTTC
TRBJ2-1	.	TRBV4-1	.	16	CASSQPRLVRGTEQFF	TGCGCCAGCAGCCAACCCAGACTAGTCAGGGGGACTGAGCAGTTCTTC
TRBJ2-4	once	TRBV2	TRBD2	18	CASSEGSGRDLAKNIQYF	TGTGCCAGCAGTGAAGGTAGCGGGAGGGATTTAGCCAAAAACATTCAGTACTTC
TRBJ2-5	.	TRBV5-4	.	14	CASSTPGVGETQYF	TGTGCCAGCAGTACCCCCGGGGTAGGGGAGACCCAGTACTTC
TRBJ2-1	once	TRBV19	TRBD2	14	CASRSPAGHNEQFF	TGTGCCAGTAGATCGCCAGCGGGGCACAATGAGCAGTTCTTC
TRBJ1-1	.	TRBV7-6	.	18	CASSLAPLPSGANTEAFF	TGTGCCAGCAGCTTAGCGCCCCTCCCCAGTGGGGCGAACACTGAAGCTTTCTTT
TRBJ2-7	.	TRBV28	.	14	CASSLRQGSYEQYF	TGTGCCAGCAGTTTAAGGCAGGGGTCCTACGAGCAGTACTTC
TRBJ2-7	.	TRBV10-3	TRBD2	14	CAISPGTISYEQYF	TGTGCCATCAGCCCCGGGACTATTAGCTACGAGCAGTACTTC
TRBJ1-3	.	TRBV20-1	.	11	CSATLVNTIYF	TGCAGTGCTACCCTCGTAAACACCATATATTTT
TRBJ2-7	.	TRBV18	.	12	CASSPNYEGQYF	TGTGCCAGCTCACCAAACTACGAAGGGCAGTACTTC
TRBJ2-1	few	TRBV27	TRBD2	20	CASSRSVGLAAGLTYNEQFF	TGTGCCAGCAGTCGGTCGGTTGGACTAGCGGCAGGACTTACCTACAATGAGCAGTTCTTC
TRBJ2-1	.	TRBV30	TRBD2	15	CAWSVNGGRAGEQFF	TGTGCCTGGAGTGTAAACGGCGGGAGGGCCGGTGAGCAGTTCTTC
TRBJ1-1	few	TRBV6-1	.	13	CASRPWANTEAFF	TGTGCCAGCCGCCCTTGGGCGAACACTGAAGCTTTCTTT
TRBJ2-7	.	TRBV2	.	14	CASIKGGTSYEQYF	TGTGCCAGCATTAAGGGAGGAACCTCCTACGAGCAGTACTTC
TRBJ2-3	.	TRBV12-2	.	16	CASRTRPGRILDTQYF	TGTGCAAGTCGCACCCGTCCCGGGAGGATTTTGGATACGCAGTATTTT
TRBJ1-2	.	TRBV7-9	TRBD1	14	CASSSGQLNYGYTF	TGTGCCAGCAGCTCGGGACAGCTTAACTATGGCTACACCTTC
TRBJ2-2	.	TRBV11-2	.	13	CASSLFRDGELFF	TGTGCCAGCAGCTTATTCCGGGACGGGGAGCTGTTTTTT